Following are 2 T cell receptor beta chains from one sample sequenced in a study of neurological immune-mediated disorders. TCRdb redid the calling of the 5' RACE reads with MiXCR, one entry per CDR3 protein. The sample records roughly 52,000 distinct CDR3 sequences, 3% to 4.5% being singletons. The sample consisted of CD4+ T cells from blood. The origin of the receptors is a woman aged 40 to 49 with multiple sclerosis.

This clonotype was seen repeatedly, ten times or more. The CDR3 DNA sequence: TGTGCCAGCAGGCCTAACAGGGGGAGAAACTATGGCTACACCTTC. Its protein is CASRPNRGRNYGYTF. This chain links TRBV6-6 with TRBJ1-2; 8 bases agree with TRBD1. The CDR3 is 15 amino acids. The J segment lost 2 bases and the V segment lost 6 bases, leaving 8 bases of the junction unmatched. Germline V CDR1 and CDR2: MNHNY, SVGAGI (reference sequence).

This clonotype was detected ten times or more. The V call is TRBV15, the J call TRBJ2-5, with 7 bases that match TRBD1. From germline, CDR1 is LNHNV and CDR2 YYDKDF (reference sequence). V trimming: 5 bases; J trimming: 5 bases; junction bases outside the gene matches: 17. There are 17 residues in the CDR3. CDR3: CATSSLRDSPRRETQYF. The CDR3 DNA reads as TGTGCCACCAGCTCCCTTCGGGACAGCCCTCGTAGGGAGACCCAGTACTTC. The entire variable domain, with the rest obtained from reference TRBV15 and TRBJ2-5, is as follows: DAMVIQNPRYQVTQFGKPVTLSCSQTLNHNVMYWYQQKSSQAPKLLFHYYDKDFNNEADTPDNFQSRRPNTSFCFLDIRSPGLGDTAMYLCATSSLRDSPRRETQYFGPGTRLLVL.